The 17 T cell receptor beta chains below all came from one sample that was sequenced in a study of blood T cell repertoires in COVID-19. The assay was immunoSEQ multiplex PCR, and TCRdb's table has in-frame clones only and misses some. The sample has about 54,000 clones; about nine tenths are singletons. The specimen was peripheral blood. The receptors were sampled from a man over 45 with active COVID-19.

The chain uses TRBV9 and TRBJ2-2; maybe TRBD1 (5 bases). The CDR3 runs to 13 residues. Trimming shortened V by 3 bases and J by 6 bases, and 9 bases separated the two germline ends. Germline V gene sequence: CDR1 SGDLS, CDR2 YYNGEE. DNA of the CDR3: TGTGCCAGCAGCGCTACAGGCCCCGGGGAGCTGTTTTTT. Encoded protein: CASSATGPGELFF.

The DNA of the CDR3 is TGTGCAAGTCGCTTAGAAACTAGCGAGGAAGAGACCCAGTACTTC. Translating gives CASRLETSEEETQYF. V and J are TRBV12-2 and TRBJ2-5; the table's D call, TRBD2, was not checked against the DNA. TRBV12-2 is recorded as a pseudogene. This CDR3 has 15 amino acids.

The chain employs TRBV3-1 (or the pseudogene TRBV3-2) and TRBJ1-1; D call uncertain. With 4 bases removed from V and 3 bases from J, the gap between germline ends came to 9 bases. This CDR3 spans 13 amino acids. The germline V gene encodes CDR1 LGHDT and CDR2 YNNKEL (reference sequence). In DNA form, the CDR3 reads TGTGCCAGCAGCCGGGGAGCGGACACTGAAGCTTTCTTT. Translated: CASSRGADTEAFF.

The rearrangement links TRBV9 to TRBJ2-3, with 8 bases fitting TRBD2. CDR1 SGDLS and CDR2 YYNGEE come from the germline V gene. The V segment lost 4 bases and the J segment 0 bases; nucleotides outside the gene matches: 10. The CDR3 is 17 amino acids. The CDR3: CASSYGSTSGSTDTQYF. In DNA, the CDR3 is TGTGCCAGCAGCTACGGATCCACTAGCGGTAGCACAGATACGCAGTATTTT.

The CDR3 is CASSSPWGGKDEQFF. CDR3 nucleotide sequence: TGCGCCAGCAGCTCCCCTTGGGGAGGGAAGGATGAGCAGTTCTTC. The chain employs TRBV5-1 and TRBJ2-1; 7 bases agree with TRBD2. There are 15 residues in the CDR3. Losses at the gene ends were 3 bases for V and 8 bases for J; bases not matched to a gene: 11. Per germline, CDR1 SGHRS and CDR2 YFSETQ.

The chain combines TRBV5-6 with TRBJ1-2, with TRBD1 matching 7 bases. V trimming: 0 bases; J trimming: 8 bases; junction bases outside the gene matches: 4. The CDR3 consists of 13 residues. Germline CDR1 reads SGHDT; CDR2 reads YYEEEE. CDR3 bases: TGTGCCAGCAGCTTGGAGACAGGGCCCGGCTACACCTTC. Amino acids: CASSLETGPGYTF. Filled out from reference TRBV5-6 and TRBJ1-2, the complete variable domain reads DAGVTQSPTHLIKTRGQQVTLRCSPKSGHDTVSWYQQALGQGPQFIFQYYEEEERQRGNFPDRFSGHQFPNYSSELNVNALLLGDSALYLCASSLETGPGYTFGSGTRLTVV.

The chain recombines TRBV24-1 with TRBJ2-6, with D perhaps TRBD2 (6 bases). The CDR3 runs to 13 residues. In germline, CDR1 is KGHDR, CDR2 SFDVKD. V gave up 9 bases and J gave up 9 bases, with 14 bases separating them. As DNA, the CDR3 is TGTGCCACCGAAAGCGGGTTGGGCAACGTCCTGACTTTC. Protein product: CATESGLGNVLTF.

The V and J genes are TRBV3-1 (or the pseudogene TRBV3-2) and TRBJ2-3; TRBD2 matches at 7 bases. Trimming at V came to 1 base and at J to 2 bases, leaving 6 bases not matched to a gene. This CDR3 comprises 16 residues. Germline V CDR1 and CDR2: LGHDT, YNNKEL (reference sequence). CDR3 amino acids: CASSQGDSGFTDTQYF. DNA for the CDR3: TGTGCCAGCAGCCAAGGGGATAGCGGGTTCACAGATACGCAGTATTTT.

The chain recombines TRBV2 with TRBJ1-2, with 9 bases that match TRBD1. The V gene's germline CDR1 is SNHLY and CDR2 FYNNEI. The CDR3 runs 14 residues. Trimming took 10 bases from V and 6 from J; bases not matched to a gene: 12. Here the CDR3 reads CATKTPGTGHGYTF. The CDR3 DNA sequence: TGTGCCACCAAGACGCCCGGGACAGGGCATGGCTACACCTTC.

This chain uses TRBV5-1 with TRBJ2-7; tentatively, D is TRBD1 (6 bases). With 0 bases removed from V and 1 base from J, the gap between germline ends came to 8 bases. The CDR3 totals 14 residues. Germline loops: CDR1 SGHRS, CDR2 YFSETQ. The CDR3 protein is CASSLETGSYEQYF. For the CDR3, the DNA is TGCGCCAGCAGCTTGGAGACAGGTTCCTACGAGCAGTACTTC. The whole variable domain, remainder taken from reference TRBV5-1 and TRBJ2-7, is KAGVTQTPRYLIKTRGQQVTLSCSPISGHRSVSWYQQTPGQGLQFLFEYFSETQRNKGNFPGRFSGRQFSNSRSEMNVSTLELGDSALYLCASSLETGSYEQYFGPGTRLTVT.

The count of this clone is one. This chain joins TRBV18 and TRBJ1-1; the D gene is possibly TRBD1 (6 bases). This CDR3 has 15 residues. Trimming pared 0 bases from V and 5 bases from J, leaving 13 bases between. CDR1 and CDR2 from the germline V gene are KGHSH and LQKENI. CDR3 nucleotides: TGTGCCAGCTCACCACCAAACGGGAGGGGGACTGAAGCTTTCTTT. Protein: CASSPPNGRGTEAFF.

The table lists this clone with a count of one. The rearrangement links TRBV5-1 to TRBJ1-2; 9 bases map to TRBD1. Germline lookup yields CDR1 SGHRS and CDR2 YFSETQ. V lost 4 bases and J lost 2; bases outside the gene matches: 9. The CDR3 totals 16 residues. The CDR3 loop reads CASSEGPGTGNYGYTF. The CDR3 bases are TGCGCCAGCAGCGAAGGACCCGGGACAGGGAACTATGGCTACACCTTC.

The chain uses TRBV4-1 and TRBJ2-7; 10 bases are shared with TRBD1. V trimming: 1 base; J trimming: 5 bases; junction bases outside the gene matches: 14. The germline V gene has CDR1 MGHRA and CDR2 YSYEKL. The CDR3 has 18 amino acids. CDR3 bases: TGCGCCAGCAGCCAAGGAGGGGGGACAGGGGATTTTGGGAACGAGCAGTACTTC. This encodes CASSQGGGTGDFGNEQYF.

The CDR3 DNA follows: TGTGCCAGCAGTGGACAGGGAAGGATTCCCTACGAGCAGTACTTC. The encoded protein is CASSGQGRIPYEQYF. The V gene is TRBV27, the J gene TRBJ2-7, with TRBD1 identical over 8 bases. There are 15 residues in the CDR3. Trimming cost V 5 bases and J 2 bases; bases outside gene matches: 8. Germline V gene lookup returns CDR1 MNHEY and CDR2 SMNVEV (reference sequence).

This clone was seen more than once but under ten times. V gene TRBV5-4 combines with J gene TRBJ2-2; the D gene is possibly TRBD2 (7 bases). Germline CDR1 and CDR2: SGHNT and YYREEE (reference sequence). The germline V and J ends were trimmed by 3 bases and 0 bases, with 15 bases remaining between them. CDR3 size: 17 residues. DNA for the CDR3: TGTGCCAGCAGCTGGGGAGGGGGTGCCGCGAACACCGGGGAGCTGTTTTTT. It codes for CASSWGGGAANTGELFF. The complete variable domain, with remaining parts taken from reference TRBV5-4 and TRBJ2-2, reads ETGVTQSPTHLIKTRGQQVTLRCSSQSGHNTVSWYQQALGQGPQFIFQYYREEENGRGNFPPRFSGLQFPNYSSELNVNALELDDSALYLCASSWGGGAANTGELFFGEGSRLTVL.

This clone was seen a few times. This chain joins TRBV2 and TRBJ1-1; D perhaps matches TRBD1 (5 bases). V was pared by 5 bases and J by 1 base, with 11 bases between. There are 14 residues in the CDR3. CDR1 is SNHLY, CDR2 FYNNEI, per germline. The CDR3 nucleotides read TGTGCCAGCAGTTCCCAGGGTACGAACACTGAAGCTTTCTTT. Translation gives CASSSQGTNTEAFF. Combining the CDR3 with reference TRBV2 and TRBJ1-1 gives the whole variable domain EPEVTQTPSHQVTQMGQEVILRCVPISNHLYFYWYRQILGQKVEFLVSFYNNEISEKSEIFDDQFSVERPDGSNFTLKIRSTKLEDSAMYFCASSSQGTNTEAFFGQGTRLTVV.

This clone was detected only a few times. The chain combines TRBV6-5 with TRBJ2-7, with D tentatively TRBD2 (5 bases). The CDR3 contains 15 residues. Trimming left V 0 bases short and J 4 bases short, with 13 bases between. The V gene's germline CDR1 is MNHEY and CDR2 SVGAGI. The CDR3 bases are TGTGCCAGCAGTTACTCGGGATCCTCGGGGTACGAGCAGTACTTC. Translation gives CASSYSGSSGYEQYF.